The rows below give T cell receptor beta chains drawn from one sample of a study of regulatory dendritic cells for organ transplantation. TCRdb's copy holds only in-frame clones and misses some; the assay was immunoSEQ multiplex PCR. This table has 25,000 or so clones, roughly 80% appearing once. Sequencing was performed on naive CD4+ T cells from blood. Receptors originate from a human donor in good health. Each CDR3 is given with its conserved first and last residue. The D gene is left open where the match is weak. Rows may omit the clone size; those that give it use once, few, many or a size class.

CDR3nt	CDR3aa	v_gene	d_gene	abundance	j_gene
TGTGCCAGCAGCGTGCGACAGGGGGAGACCCAGTACTTC	CASSVRQGETQYF	TRBV9	TRBD1	NA	TRBJ2-5
TGTGCCAGCAGCTGGGGGACAGGGGGGACTGAAGCTTTCTTT	CASSWGTGGTEAFF	TRBV11-2	TRBD1	NA	TRBJ1-1
TGTGCCAGCAGGGCAGGGCCCTCCTACAATGAGCAGTTCTTC	CASRAGPSYNEQFF	TRBV6-1	NA	NA	TRBJ2-1
TGTGCCAGCGGAAGGAGTCAGCCCCAGCATTTT	CASGRSQPQHF	TRBV28	NA	NA	TRBJ1-5
TGTGCCAGCAGTGTTTCCGCCGCGGGGGCGTCCAATGAGCAGTTCTTC	CASSVSAAGASNEQFF	TRBV2	NA	NA	TRBJ2-1
TGTGCCAGCAGTGCCAGGGACAGAGGCTATGGCTACACCTTC	CASSARDRGYGYTF	TRBV27	TRBD1	NA	TRBJ1-2
TGCGCCAGCAGCCAGAACAGGGTCCCCGGGGAACTGTTTTTT	CASSQNRVPGELFF	TRBV4-1	NA	NA	TRBJ1-4
TGTGCCAGCAGCCTTACAGGGGACACTGAAGCTTTCTTT	CASSLTGDTEAFF	TRBV9	TRBD1	few	TRBJ1-1
TGTGCCAGCAGCCGGACAGGGGGCAGCGAGACCCAGTACTTC	CASSRTGGSETQYF	TRBV9	TRBD1	NA	TRBJ2-5
TGTGCCAGCAGCCCCGGCGGGACGCGGACAGATACGCAGTATTTT	CASSPGGTRTDTQYF	TRBV7-9	NA	NA	TRBJ2-3
TGCGCCAGCAGCTTACCCGGACAAATCTATGGCTACACCTTC	CASSLPGQIYGYTF	TRBV5-1	NA	NA	TRBJ1-2
TGTGCCAGCACCAGGGGGCGAGAGTACGAGCAGTACTTC	CASTRGREYEQYF	TRBV2	TRBD1	NA	TRBJ2-7
TGTGCCAGCAGGAGGGACTTTGCTAGCACAGATACGCAGTATTTT	CASRRDFASTDTQYF	TRBV7-2	NA	NA	TRBJ2-3
TGTGCCAGCAGCCCGGGGAATTACGAGCAGTACTTC	CASSPGNYEQYF	TRBV7-9	NA	few	TRBJ2-7
TGTGCCAGCAGTTACTCGAGGGCTCAAGGTGAAGCTTTCTTT	CASSYSRAQGEAFF	TRBV6-5	NA	NA	TRBJ1-1
TGTGCCAGCTCTCGGGACAGGGAGGACGAGCAGTACTTC	CASSRDREDEQYF	TRBV18	TRBD1	NA	TRBJ2-7
TGTGCCAGCAGCTCCTCCCCCGGGACAGGGGGCAATCAGCCCCAGCATTTT	CASSSSPGTGGNQPQHF	TRBV7-8	TRBD1	NA	TRBJ1-5
TGCGCCAGCAGCGACGGGGAAGAATACAATGAGCAGTTCTTC	CASSDGEEYNEQFF	TRBV4-3	NA	NA	TRBJ2-1
TGTGCCAGTAGTATCTACGGTGATTCACCCCTCCACTTT	CASSIYGDSPLHF	TRBV19	NA	NA	TRBJ1-6
TGTGCCAGCAGTTCCCCCCCTTGGGGGAGGGGCTCTGAAGCTTTCTTT	CASSSPPWGRGSEAFF	TRBV9	NA	NA	TRBJ1-1
TGCGCCAGCAGCTCCGTTATGGGCGGGGCCTACGAGCAGTACTTC	CASSSVMGGAYEQYF	TRBV5-1	NA	NA	TRBJ2-7
TGTGCCAGCAAGGCCGGGACTCACACTGAAGCTTTCTTT	CASKAGTHTEAFF	TRBV2	NA	NA	TRBJ1-1
TGTGCCAGCAGCTCTGGACAGGGGGCGGGAGGCTACACCTTC	CASSSGQGAGGYTF	TRBV5-4	TRBD1	NA	TRBJ1-2
TGTGCCAGCAGTAATTATGGACAGGGGCAAGAGACCCAGTACTTC	CASSNYGQGQETQYF	TRBV6-6	TRBD1	NA	TRBJ2-5
TGTGCCAGCAGACCAGGGACAGGGGGCGGTTCACCCCTCCACTTT	CASRPGTGGGSPLHF	TRBV11-2	TRBD1	NA	TRBJ1-6
TGTGCCAGCAGCGTAAGGCCCGGAGGGGCCAATGAGCAGTTCTTC	CASSVRPGGANEQFF	TRBV9	NA	NA	TRBJ2-1
TGTGCCAGCAGCTCGACAGGAAACACCATATATTTT	CASSSTGNTIYF	TRBV5-4	NA	NA	TRBJ1-3
TGCGCCAGCAGCTTGGGGACAAGGGGGAGCACAGATACGCAGTATTTT	CASSLGTRGSTDTQYF	TRBV5-1	NA	NA	TRBJ2-3
TGTGCCAGCACCGGACAGTTGATGAACACTGAAGCTTTCTTT	CASTGQLMNTEAFF	TRBV2	NA	NA	TRBJ1-1
TGCGCCAGCAGTCAGGGGGCGAACACTGAAGCTTTCTTT	CASSQGANTEAFF	TRBV10-2	TRBD1	NA	TRBJ1-1
TGTGCCAGTAGTATTCCGGGGGGCCTGTACAATGAGCAGTTCTTC	CASSIPGGLYNEQFF	TRBV19	NA	once	TRBJ2-1
TGCAGCGTTGCTCGGGACTCACCCGGAGAGACCCAGTACTTC	CSVARDSPGETQYF	TRBV29-1	NA	NA	TRBJ2-5
TGTGCCAGCAGCGTAGAAGTGGGGGGGCTGGCGGATACGCAGTATTTT	CASSVEVGGLADTQYF	TRBV9	NA	NA	TRBJ2-3
TGTGCCAGCAGCCGCGACCAGGGGTCCTCTGGAAACACCATATATTTT	CASSRDQGSSGNTIYF	TRBV7-2	NA	NA	TRBJ1-3
TGTGCCAGCAGCCTACGGCGACAGGGCACCCAGTACTTC	CASSLRRQGTQYF	TRBV7-9	TRBD1	NA	TRBJ2-5
TGTGCCAGCAGGGGGCAGGTGAACACTGAAGCTTTCTTT	CASRGQVNTEAFF	TRBV27	NA	NA	TRBJ1-1
TGCGCCAGCAGCTCGGCCCAGACGGGGAACACTGAAGCTTTCTTT	CASSSAQTGNTEAFF	TRBV5-1	NA	NA	TRBJ1-1
TGTGCCAGCAGCTTAGTTAGGGAGGATGGCTACACCTTC	CASSLVREDGYTF	TRBV11-2	NA	NA	TRBJ1-2
TGTGCCAGCAGCTTGTCGGGATCTGGAAACACCATATATTTT	CASSLSGSGNTIYF	TRBV5-4	NA	NA	TRBJ1-3
TGTGCCAGCAGCTTGGCGGGGGCAGATACGCAGTATTTT	CASSLAGADTQYF	TRBV5-4	NA	NA	TRBJ2-3
TGTGCCACCAGCAGAGAACAGGGTGGTGGCTACACCTTC	CATSREQGGGYTF	TRBV15	NA	NA	TRBJ1-2
TGTGCCAGCAGCCCCGGACTAGCGAGGGAGACCCAGTACTTC	CASSPGLARETQYF	TRBV7-7	TRBD2	NA	TRBJ2-5
TGTGCCAGCAGCTTCCTAATAGGGGAGCTGTTTTTT	CASSFLIGELFF	TRBV11-3	NA	NA	TRBJ2-2
TGTGCCAGCTCACCATACCGGGACAGGGCTAATTCACCCCTCCACTTT	CASSPYRDRANSPLHF	TRBV18	TRBD1	NA	TRBJ1-6
TGTGCCAGCAGCCCTAGGAATTCCTACGAGCAGTACTTC	CASSPRNSYEQYF	TRBV6-5	NA	NA	TRBJ2-7
TGTGCCAGCAGTGGTTCGGTCGGGGGTTTGAATGAGCAGTTCTTC	CASSGSVGGLNEQFF	TRBV27	NA	few	TRBJ2-1
TGTGCCAGTAGTATCGGACAGGGGCGCGAGACCCAGTACTTC	CASSIGQGRETQYF	TRBV19	TRBD1	NA	TRBJ2-5
TGTGCCAGCAGCGCATCGTTGGGCAGCCAAGAGACCCAGTACTTC	CASSASLGSQETQYF	TRBV5-4	NA	NA	TRBJ2-5
TGTGCCAGCAGCTTGGTGGGGGGGCCAGATACGCAGTATTTT	CASSLVGGPDTQYF	TRBV5-4	NA	NA	TRBJ2-3
TGTGCCAGCAGCTTAGTGCCGACAAGTGGTTTTTATAGCAATCAGCCCCAGCATTTT	CASSLVPTSGFYSNQPQHF	TRBV7-2	NA	NA	TRBJ1-5
TGCGCCAGCAGCCAAGAGTGGAGGGGGCGACAGTATGGCTACACCTTC	CASSQEWRGRQYGYTF	TRBV4-3	TRBD1	once	TRBJ1-2